Below, one T cell receptor (beta chain) is given with its context. This clone appeared once. Its target antigen remains unknown. No clone much larger than this one lies a single base away; base qualities are absent. Whole blood was collected in K2EDTA tubes by collaborating institutions according to the institutions' own protocols. For TCRbeta analysis, collaborator samples were shipped as frozen whole blood, as isolated PBMCs, or as DNA extracted from either sample type. The data were taken from a study of blood T cell repertoires in COVID-19 (dated by TCRdb to the early 2020s). Looking at the study overall: Collaborator samples came from the United States, Italy and Spain and covered acute and convalescent phases of COVID-19. The material from the prospective study consisted of cDNA or gDNA derived from T cells, B-cell-depleted T cells, or PBMCs. Where available, HLA class I and class II types were taken from metadata supplied by the sample provider and were not determined by assay-based typing. Samples came from the ongoing ImmuneRACE study (first 160 participants) plus 1,254 subjects from 6 global collaborators. The sample metadata nearly always contained a de-identified subject ID, COVID-19 status, age in years and sex. A freely available public database, intended as a resource for researchers studying the immune response to SARS-CoV-2, is where the repertoires were released. Subjects who had been exposed to COVID-19, were actively infected with it, or had recovered from it provided the deeply sampled blood TCRbeta repertoires that made up the dataset. General study outcomes and caveats: The amount of clinical and demographic metadata varied by source and participant and was provided uncurated.

TCRbeta CDR3 regions were amplified from genomic DNA using the immunoSEQ Assay, a bias-controlled multiplex PCR. The paper's data handling went like this. Within the assay, amplification of reference gene primers was used to estimate how many nucleated cells each sample contained. To quantify the absolute abundance of each unique TCRbeta CDR3 rearrangement, sequence reads were collapsed and filtered. For each sample, productive Simpson clonality was calculated as the square root of Simpson's diversity index over productive rearrangements. TCRdb took over this immuneACCESS table, retaining in-frame rearrangements with V and J assigned. Such tables are incomplete; in checked studies, under half of the missing clones stem from an unresolved V gene, and the remainder is unexplained. V and J calls and clone size are given by that table; D and trimming were obtained from the DNA. The sample yields some 160,000 clones; 83% were counted once. Together, the top ten hold around 2.1% of the sample.

Measured from the cysteine to the phenylalanine, the CDR3 is 12 residues long. Solely the CDR3 DNA is kept, with 36 bases framed from the first base. Germline trimming amounts to 8 bases on V and 8 bases on J, with 7 as the count of junction bases outside the gene matches. The germline V gene encodes CDR1 MNHEY and CDR2 SVGAGI. What was sequenced was peripheral blood. The V and J genes are TRBV6-5 and TRBJ1-2, with 8 bases matching TRBD1. This receptor was identified in a woman of 80 years or more with acute or convalescent COVID-19. The nucleotides are TGTGCCAGCGGAACAGGGGGGGAAGGCTACACCTTC. It encodes CASGTGGEGYTF.